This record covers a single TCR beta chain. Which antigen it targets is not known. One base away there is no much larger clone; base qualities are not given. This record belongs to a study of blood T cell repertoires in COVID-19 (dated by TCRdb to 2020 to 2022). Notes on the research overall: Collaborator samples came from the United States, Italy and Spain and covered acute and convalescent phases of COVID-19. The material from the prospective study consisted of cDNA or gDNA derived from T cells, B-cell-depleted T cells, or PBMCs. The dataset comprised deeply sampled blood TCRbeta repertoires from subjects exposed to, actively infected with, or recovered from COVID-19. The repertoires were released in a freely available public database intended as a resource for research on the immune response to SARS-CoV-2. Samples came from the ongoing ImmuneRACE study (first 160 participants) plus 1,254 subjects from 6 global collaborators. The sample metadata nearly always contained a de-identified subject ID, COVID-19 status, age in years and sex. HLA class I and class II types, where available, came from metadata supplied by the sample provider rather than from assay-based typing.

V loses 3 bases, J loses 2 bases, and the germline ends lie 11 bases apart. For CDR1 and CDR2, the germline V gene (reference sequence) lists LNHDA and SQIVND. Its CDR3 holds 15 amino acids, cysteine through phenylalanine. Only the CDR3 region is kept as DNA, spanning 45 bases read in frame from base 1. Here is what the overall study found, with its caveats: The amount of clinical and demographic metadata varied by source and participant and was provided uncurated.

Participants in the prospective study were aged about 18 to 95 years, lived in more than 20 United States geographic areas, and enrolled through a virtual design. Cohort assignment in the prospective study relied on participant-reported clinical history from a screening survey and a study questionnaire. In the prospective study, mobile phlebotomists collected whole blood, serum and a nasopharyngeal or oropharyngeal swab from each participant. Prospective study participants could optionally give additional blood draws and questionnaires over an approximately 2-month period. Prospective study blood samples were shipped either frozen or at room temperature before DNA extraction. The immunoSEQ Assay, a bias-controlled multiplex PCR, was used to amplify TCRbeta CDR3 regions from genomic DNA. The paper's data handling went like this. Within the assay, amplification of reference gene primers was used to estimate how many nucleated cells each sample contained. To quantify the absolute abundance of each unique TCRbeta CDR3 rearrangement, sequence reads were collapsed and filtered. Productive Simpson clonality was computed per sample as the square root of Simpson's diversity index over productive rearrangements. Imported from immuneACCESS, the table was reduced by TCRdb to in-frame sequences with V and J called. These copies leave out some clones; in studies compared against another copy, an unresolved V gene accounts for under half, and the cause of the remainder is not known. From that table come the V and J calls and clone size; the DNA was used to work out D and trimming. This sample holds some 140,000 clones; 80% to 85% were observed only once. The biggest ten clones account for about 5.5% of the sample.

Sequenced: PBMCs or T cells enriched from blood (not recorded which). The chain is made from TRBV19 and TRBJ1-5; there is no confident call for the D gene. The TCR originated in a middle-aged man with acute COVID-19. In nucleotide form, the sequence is TGTGCCAGTAGTATTTTAGGAGGTCGCAATCAGCCCCAGCATTTT. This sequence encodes CASSILGGRNQPQHF. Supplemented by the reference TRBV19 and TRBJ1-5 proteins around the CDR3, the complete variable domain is DGGITQSPKYLFRKEGQNVTLSCEQNLNHDAMYWYRQDPGQGLRLIYYSQIVNDFQKGDIAEGYSVSREKKESFPLTVTSAQKNPTAFYLCASSILGGRNQPQHFGDGTRLSIL.